The TCR beta chain described here comes from a study of T-cell memory formation after mild COVID-19. The overall study: Among the donors, TCR clusters were largely specific to each donor.

A 5'RACE reaction primed in the constant segment made cDNA libraries of TCR alpha and TCR beta, and these carried sample barcodes and UMIs. TCRdb itself ran the 5' RACE reads through MiXCR, one entry per CDR3 protein. The sample comprises fewer than 550,000 distinct CDR3 sequences, 15% to 25% of which are singletons, and 7.5% to 10% rests with the top ten. This clonotype was observed a few times. The antigen is not known. This CDR3 has 14 residues. Trimming cost V 4 bases and J 1 base; bases outside gene matches: 3. Germline V lookup: CDR1 LNHDA, CDR2 SQIVND (reference sequence). Overall study results and limits: The finding that pre-infection memory included some responding clones suggested that cross-reactive memory joined. Contracting CD4+ clones were located mainly in CM and EM, and CD8+ clones in EMRA.

This clonotype was obtained from an adult woman who had mild COVID-19 (a few samples of this study predate the infection). Cell type and time point are not known. The chain employs TRBV19 and TRBJ1-1; 7 nucleotides align to TRBD1. The sequenced sample consisted of PBMCs or a T cell subset sorted from them (not recorded which). CDR3 region: CASSTAGGNTEAFF. CDR3 DNA: TGTGCCAGTAGTACGGCAGGGGGGAACACTGAAGCTTTCTTT.